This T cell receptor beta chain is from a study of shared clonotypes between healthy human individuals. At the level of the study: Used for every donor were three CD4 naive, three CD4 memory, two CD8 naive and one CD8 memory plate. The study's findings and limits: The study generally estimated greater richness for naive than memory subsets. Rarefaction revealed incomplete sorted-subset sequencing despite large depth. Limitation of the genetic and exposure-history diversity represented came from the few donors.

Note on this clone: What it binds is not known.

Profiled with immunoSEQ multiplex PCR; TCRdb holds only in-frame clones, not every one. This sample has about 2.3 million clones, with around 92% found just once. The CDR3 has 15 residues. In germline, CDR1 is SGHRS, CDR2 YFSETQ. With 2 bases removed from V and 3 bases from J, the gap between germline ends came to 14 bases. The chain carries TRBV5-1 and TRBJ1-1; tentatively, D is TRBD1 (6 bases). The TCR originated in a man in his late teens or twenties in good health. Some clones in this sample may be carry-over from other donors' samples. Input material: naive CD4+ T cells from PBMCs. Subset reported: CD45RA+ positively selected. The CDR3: CASSFLQGGDTEAFF. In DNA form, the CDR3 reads TGCGCCAGCAGCTTTTTACAGGGAGGGGACACTGAAGCTTTCTTT.